The TCR beta chain described here comes from a study of blood T cell repertoires in COVID-19. Assay: immunoSEQ multiplex PCR; the TCRdb copy retains only in-frame clones and omits some. The sample lists 250,000 to 300,000 clones, about 88% occurring once. Per the germline V gene, CDR1 is SEHNR and CDR2 is FQNEAQ (reference sequence). The CDR3 runs 16 residues. V gave up 3 bases and J gave up 5 bases, with 16 bases separating them. This clone showed up just once. The specimen was peripheral blood. V is TRBV7-9 and J is TRBJ2-2, with D possibly being TRBD2 (5 bases). This TCR was sampled from a young woman with COVID-19, enrolled during active disease. This chain's CDR3 is CASSFPPLVATGELFF. CDR3 bases: TGTGCCAGCAGCTTTCCTCCTTTGGTAGCGACCGGGGAGCTGTTTTTT.